This passage covers 12 T cell receptor beta chains from one sample sequenced in a study of blood T cell repertoires in COVID-19. Measured with immunoSEQ multiplex PCR; TCRdb has only the in-frame clones, and not every one. The table includes 100,000 to 150,000 clones, about 80% detected once. Sequenced sample: peripheral blood. Receptors were obtained from a woman aged 45-60 years with acute or convalescent COVID-19.

The rearrangement joins TRBV25-1 to TRBJ1-1, with D possibly matching TRBD1 (6 bases). This CDR3 is built from 13 residues. CDR1 and CDR2 from the germline V gene are MGHDK and SYGVNS. Trimming removed 1 base at V and 6 bases at J, with 9 bases between. The CDR3 is CASSESGQPEAFF. The CDR3 DNA follows: TGTGCCAGCAGTGAATCTGGACAGCCTGAAGCTTTCTTT.

The CDR3 spells CASSDRPTGAYEQYF. CDR3 nucleotide sequence: TGTGCCAGCAGTGACAGACCGACAGGGGCATACGAGCAGTACTTC. The rearrangement joins TRBV6-1 to TRBJ2-7; 8 bases line up with TRBD1. Trimming cost V 3 bases and J 4 bases; bases outside gene matches: 8. The V gene's germline CDR1 is MNHNS and CDR2 SASEGT. This CDR3 spans 15 amino acids.

The chain combines TRBV11-2 with TRBJ2-7, with TRBD2 matching over 8 bases. The ends lost 5 bases at V and 4 bases at J; junction bases unmatched: 13. The CDR3 sequence is 16 residues long. The germline V gene encodes CDR1 SGHAT and CDR2 FQNNGV. Written as DNA, the CDR3 is TGTGCCAGCAGCACCGGACAGACCAGCGGGAGATACGAGCAGTACTTC. Protein: CASSTGQTSGRYEQYF.

V usage is TRBV11-2 and J usage is TRBJ1-2; D may be TRBD1 (5 bases). CDR1 and CDR2 from the germline V gene are SGHAT and FQNNGV. This CDR3 is 12 amino acids long. CDR3 amino acids: CASAGKDYGYTF. In nucleotides, the CDR3 is TGTGCAAGCGCAGGGAAGGACTATGGCTACACCTTC.

The V and J genes are TRBV28 and TRBJ2-1; 9 positions match TRBD2. Trimming removed 6 bases from V and 9 bases from J; junction bases left unmatched: 12. Germline lookup yields CDR1 MDHEN and CDR2 SYDVKM. The CDR3 has 15 residues. The CDR3 nucleotides are TGTGCCAGCAGCACTCCTGGCGGGAGGGCCTTTGAGCAGTTCTTC. Encoded protein: CASSTPGGRAFEQFF. The full variable domain, rest sourced from reference TRBV28 and TRBJ2-1, is DVKVTQSSRYLVKRTGEKVFLECVQDMDHENMFWYRQDPGLGLRLIYFSYDVKMKEKGDIPEGYSVSREKKERFSLILESASTNQTSMYLCASSTPGGRAFEQFFGPGTRLTVL.

The V and J genes are TRBV2 and TRBJ1-5; the D gene is possibly TRBD1 (6 bases). V dropped 7 bases and J dropped 6 bases, with 19 bases sitting between them. Germline values: CDR1 SNHLY, CDR2 FYNNEI. The CDR3 consists of 15 residues. The CDR3 here is CASKQGTGSGQPQHF. The CDR3 DNA sequence: TGTGCCAGCAAGCAGGGCACAGGGAGCGGTCAGCCCCAGCATTTT. The variable domain in full, completed from reference TRBV2 and TRBJ1-5, reads EPEVTQTPSHQVTQMGQEVILRCVPISNHLYFYWYRQILGQKVEFLVSFYNNEISEKSEIFDDQFSVERPDGSNFTLKIRSTKLEDSAMYFCASKQGTGSGQPQHFGDGTRLSIL.

This chain connects TRBV5-1 to TRBJ2-3; 13 positions match TRBD2. V was pared by 0 bases and J by 2 bases, with 3 bases of the junction left unmatched. CDR1 is SGHRS, CDR2 YFSETQ, per germline. The CDR3 is 17 amino acids. CDR3 DNA: TGCGCCAGCAGCTTGGACACTAGCGGGGGGGCCACAGATACGCAGTATTTT. It yields the protein CASSLDTSGGATDTQYF.

The chain employs TRBV11-3 and TRBJ2-1; D might be TRBD2 (5 bases). In germline, CDR1 is SGHNT, CDR2 YENEEA. The CDR3 sequence is 14 residues long. Trimming took off 7 bases at V and 10 bases at J, with 20 bases between the two ends. This chain's CDR3 is CASKLDSGRVEQFF. In DNA, the CDR3 is TGTGCCAGCAAACTTGATTCGGGAAGGGTGGAGCAGTTCTTC.

This clone was seen a single time. The rearrangement uses TRBV18 and TRBJ1-4; D gene unclear. Per the germline V gene, CDR1 is KGHSH and CDR2 is LQKENI. This CDR3 has 16 amino acids. V was pared by 0 bases and J by 5 bases, with 13 bases between. CDR3 amino acids: CASSPPRNSENEKLFF. The CDR3 region has the DNA TGTGCCAGCTCACCACCGAGGAATTCAGAGAATGAAAAACTGTTTTTT.

The chain combines TRBV5-1 with TRBJ2-1, with a possible D match to TRBD2 (6 bases). The CDR3 is made up of 13 amino acids. V was trimmed by 4 bases and J by 6 bases, leaving 11 bases between them. The germline V gene has CDR1 SGHRS and CDR2 YFSETQ. DNA for the CDR3: TGCGCCAGCAGCGGGGGGATACGCAATGAGCAGTTCTTC. Translation gives CASSGGIRNEQFF.

This sequence joins TRBV5-5 and TRBJ2-5; unclear D gene. CDR1 and CDR2 from the germline V gene are SGHKS and YYEKEE (reference sequence). This CDR3 has 13 amino acids. Trimming removed 2 bases from V and 3 bases from J, with 8 bases in between. The chain's CDR3 is CASSLGSEETQYF. The CDR3 DNA reads TGTGCCAGCAGCTTAGGCAGCGAAGAGACCCAGTACTTC.

This clone was recorded a few times. This chain joins TRBV11-2 and TRBJ2-7, with 7 bases lining up with TRBD2. The CDR3 is 16 residues long. Looked up from germline, CDR1 is SGHAT and CDR2 is FQNNGV. V lost 1 base to trimming and J lost 7 bases; unmatched junction nucleotides: 13. CDR3 region: CASSLGGAGVLGEQYF. The CDR3 bases are TGTGCCAGCAGCTTAGGAGGGGCGGGAGTCCTTGGGGAGCAGTACTTC.